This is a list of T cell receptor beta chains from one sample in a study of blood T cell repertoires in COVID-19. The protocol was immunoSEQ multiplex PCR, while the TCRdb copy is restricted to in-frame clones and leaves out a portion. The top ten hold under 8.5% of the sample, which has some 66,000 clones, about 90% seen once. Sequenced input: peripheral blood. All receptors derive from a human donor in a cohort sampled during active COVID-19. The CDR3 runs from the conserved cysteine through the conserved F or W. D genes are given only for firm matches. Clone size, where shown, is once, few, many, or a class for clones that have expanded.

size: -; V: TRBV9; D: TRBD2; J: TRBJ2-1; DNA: TGTGCCAGCAGCGCCGACCGGCGTAGCGGGAGGGCCCATGAGCAGTTCTTC; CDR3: CASSADRRSGRAHEQFF
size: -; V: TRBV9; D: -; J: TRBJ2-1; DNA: TGTGCCAGCAGCGTAGGAGACAATGAGCAGTTCTTC; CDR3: CASSVGDNEQFF
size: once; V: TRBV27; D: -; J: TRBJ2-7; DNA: TGTGCCAGCAGTCTACTTCCTGACTCCTACGAGCAGTACTTC; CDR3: CASSLLPDSYEQYF
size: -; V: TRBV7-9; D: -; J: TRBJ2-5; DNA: TGTGCCAGCAGCTTGGGGGGCCAAGAGACCCAGTACTTC; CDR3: CASSLGGQETQYF
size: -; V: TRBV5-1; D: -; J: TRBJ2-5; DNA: TGCGCCAGCAGCTGGGGACTCCTACAAGAGACCCAGTACTTC; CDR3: CASSWGLLQETQYF
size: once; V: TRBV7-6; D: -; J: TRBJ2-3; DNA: TGTGCCAGCAGCTTGGGCTCAAGAAGGCGCACAGATACGCAGTATTTT; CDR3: CASSLGSRRRTDTQYF
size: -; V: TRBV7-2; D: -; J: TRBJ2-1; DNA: TGTGCCAGCAGCTTACAGGGCAGCACCTCCTACAATGAGCAGTTCTTC; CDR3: CASSLQGSTSYNEQFF
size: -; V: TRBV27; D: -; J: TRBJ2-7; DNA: TGTGCCAGCAGTTTAAGGCGGGGCTTGTTTGAAGAGCAGTACTTC; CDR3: CASSLRRGLFEEQYF
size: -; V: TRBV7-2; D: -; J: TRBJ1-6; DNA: TGTGCCAGCAGCGAAGGGAGTACCCAATATAATTCACCCCTCCACTTT; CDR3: CASSEGSTQYNSPLHF
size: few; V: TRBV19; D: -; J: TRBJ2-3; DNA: TGTGCCAGTAGTATTGGTGGCGGGGGCACAGATACGCAGTATTTT; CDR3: CASSIGGGGTDTQYF
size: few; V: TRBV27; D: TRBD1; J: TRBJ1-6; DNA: TGTGCCAGCAGGGTTCTTCGACAGGGTAATTCACCCCTCCACTTT; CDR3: CASRVLRQGNSPLHF
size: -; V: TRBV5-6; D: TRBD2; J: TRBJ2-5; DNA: TGTGCCAGCAGCTTAAGGGCGGGAGTCGGGGAGACCCAGTACTTC; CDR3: CASSLRAGVGETQYF
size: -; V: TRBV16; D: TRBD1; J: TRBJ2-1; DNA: TGTGCCAGCAGCCCCAGACAGGGTACCTACAATGAGCAGTTCTTC; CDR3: CASSPRQGTYNEQFF